The sequence of this T cell receptor (beta chain) was determined in a study of shared clonotypes between healthy human individuals. Study-wide points: Shared across a few donors were around 5% of the naive CD4 clonotypes. Only blood was sampled, and tissue TCR repertoires likely differ from blood ones. Clonotype sharing among donors was thought likely to change with sequencing depth.

Turning to this clone: Its antigen is undetermined. Mismatch with germline at one junction end may stem from a read error.

Germline CDR1 and CDR2: DFQATT and SNEGSKA (reference sequence). The length of the CDR3 is 11 residues. Data came from immunoSEQ multiplex PCR; TCRdb stores just in-frame clones and leaves some out. The repertoire holds millions of clones, roughly 96% seen once, with roughly 0.13% in the top ten. The sample consisted of naive CD4+ T cells sorted from blood. As for subset: CD45RA+ positively selected. The TCR was taken from a man aged 18-30 years in good health. The chain couples TRBV20-1 to TRBJ1-1; TRBD1 matches at 8 bases. The CDR3 nucleotides are TGCAGTGCTAGTACCGGGACAGGTATTATTTTT. Amino acid sequence: CSASTGTGIIF.